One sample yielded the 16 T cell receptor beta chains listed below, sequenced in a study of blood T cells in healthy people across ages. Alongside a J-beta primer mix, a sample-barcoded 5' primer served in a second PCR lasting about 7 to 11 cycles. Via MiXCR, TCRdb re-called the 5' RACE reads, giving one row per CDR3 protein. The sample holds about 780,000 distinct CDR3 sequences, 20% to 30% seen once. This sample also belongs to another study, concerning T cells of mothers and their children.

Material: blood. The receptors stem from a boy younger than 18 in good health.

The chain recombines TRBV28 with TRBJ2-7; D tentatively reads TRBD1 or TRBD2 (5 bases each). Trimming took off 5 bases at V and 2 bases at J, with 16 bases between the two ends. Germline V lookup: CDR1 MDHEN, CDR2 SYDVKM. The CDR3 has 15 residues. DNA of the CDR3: TGTGCCAGCAGTCCATGGGGGACGGATGCCTACGAGCAGTACTTC. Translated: CASSPWGTDAYEQYF.

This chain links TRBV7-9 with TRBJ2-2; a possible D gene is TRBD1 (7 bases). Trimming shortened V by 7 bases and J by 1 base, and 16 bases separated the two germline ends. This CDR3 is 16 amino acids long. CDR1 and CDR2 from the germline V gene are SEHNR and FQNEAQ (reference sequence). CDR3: CASTNAQGGNTGELFF. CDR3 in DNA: TGTGCCAGCACCAACGCTCAGGGGGGGAACACCGGGGAGCTGTTTTTT.

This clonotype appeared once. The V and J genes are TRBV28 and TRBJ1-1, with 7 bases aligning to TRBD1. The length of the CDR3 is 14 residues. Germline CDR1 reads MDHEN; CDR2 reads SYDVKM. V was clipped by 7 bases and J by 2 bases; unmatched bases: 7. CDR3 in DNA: TGTGCCAGCATGATAGGGGGCAGAAACACTGAAGCTTTCTTT. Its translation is CASMIGGRNTEAFF.

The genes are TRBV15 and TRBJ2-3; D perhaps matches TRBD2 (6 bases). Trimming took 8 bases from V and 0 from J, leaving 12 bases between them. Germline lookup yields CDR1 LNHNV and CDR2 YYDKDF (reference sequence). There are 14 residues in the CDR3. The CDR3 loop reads CATRRGISTDTQYF. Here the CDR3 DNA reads TGTGCCACCCGTCGCGGGATAAGCACAGATACGCAGTATTTT.

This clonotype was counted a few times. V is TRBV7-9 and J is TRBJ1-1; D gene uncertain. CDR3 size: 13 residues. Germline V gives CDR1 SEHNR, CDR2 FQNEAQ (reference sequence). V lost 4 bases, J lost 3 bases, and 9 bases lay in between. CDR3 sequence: CASSSNLDTEAFF. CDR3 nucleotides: TGTGCCAGCAGCTCGAATTTAGACACTGAAGCTTTCTTT.

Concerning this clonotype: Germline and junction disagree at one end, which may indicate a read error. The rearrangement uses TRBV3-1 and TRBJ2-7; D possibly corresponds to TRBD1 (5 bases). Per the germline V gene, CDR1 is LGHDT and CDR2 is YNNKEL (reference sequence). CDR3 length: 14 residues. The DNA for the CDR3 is TGTGCCAGCAGCCAGACAGTAGCTTCCTACGACCAGTACTTC. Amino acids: CASSQTVASYDQYF.

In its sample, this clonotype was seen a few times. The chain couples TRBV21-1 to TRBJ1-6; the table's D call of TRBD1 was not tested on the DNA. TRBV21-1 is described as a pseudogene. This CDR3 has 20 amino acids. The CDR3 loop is CASSSYPFCVGVGCNSPLHF. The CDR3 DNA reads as TGTGCCAGCAGCTCATACCCCTTTTGCGTCGGTGTGGGTTGTAATTCACCCCTCCACTTT.

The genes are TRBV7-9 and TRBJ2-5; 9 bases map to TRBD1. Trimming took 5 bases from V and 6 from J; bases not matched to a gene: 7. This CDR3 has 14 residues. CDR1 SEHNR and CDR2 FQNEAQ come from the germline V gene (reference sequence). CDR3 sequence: CASSLSTGGKTQYF. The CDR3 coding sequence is TGTGCCAGCAGCCTATCGACAGGGGGAAAGACCCAGTACTTC.

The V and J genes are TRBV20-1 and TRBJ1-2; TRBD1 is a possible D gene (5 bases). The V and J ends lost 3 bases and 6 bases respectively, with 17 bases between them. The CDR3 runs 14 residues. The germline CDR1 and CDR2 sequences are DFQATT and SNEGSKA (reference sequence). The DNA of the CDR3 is TGCAGTGCTAGGGGGCCCTATAAGGTGGATGGCTACACCTTC. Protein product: CSARGPYKVDGYTF.

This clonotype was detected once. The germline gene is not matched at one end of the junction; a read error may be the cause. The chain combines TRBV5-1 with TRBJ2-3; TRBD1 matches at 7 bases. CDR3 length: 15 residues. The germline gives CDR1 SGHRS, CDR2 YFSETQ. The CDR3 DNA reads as TGCGCCAGCAGCTTGGAAGGGGGCGGAGGAGAGACCCAGTACTTT. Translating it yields CASSLEGGGGETQYF.

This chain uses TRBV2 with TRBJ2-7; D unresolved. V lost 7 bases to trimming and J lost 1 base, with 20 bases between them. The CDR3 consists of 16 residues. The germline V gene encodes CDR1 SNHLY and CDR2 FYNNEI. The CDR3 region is CASNRPGPSSSYEQYF. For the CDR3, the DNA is TGTGCCAGCAATCGCCCCGGGCCGTCAAGTTCCTACGAGCAGTACTTC.

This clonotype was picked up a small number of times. CDR3 residues: CASSMRQVGSYEQYF. CDR3 sequence (DNA): TGTGCCAGTAGTATGAGGCAGGTCGGTTCCTACGAGCAGTACTTC. The chain links TRBV19 to TRBJ2-5; D call uncertain. Matching the DNA end better, TRBJ2-7 makes the J call doubtful. In germline, CDR1 is LNHDA, CDR2 SQIVND (reference sequence). CDR3 size: 15 residues.

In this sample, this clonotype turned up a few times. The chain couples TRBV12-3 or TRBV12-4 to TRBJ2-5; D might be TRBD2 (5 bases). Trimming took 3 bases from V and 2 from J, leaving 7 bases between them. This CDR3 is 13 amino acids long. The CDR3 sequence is CASSFTRQETQYF. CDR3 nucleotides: TGTGCCAGCAGTTTCACTAGACAAGAGACCCAGTACTTC.

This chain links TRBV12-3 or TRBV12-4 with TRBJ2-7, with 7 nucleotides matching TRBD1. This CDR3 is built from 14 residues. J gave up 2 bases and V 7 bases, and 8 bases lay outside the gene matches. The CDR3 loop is CASTLWDRTYEQYF. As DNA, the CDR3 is TGTGCCAGCACCCTCTGGGACAGAACCTACGAGCAGTACTTC.

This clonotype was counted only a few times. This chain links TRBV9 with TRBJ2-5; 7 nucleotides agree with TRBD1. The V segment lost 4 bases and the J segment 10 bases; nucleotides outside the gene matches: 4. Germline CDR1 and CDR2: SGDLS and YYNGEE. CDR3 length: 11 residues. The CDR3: CASSSTGVQYF. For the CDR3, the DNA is TGTGCCAGCAGCTCTACAGGGGTCCAGTACTTC.

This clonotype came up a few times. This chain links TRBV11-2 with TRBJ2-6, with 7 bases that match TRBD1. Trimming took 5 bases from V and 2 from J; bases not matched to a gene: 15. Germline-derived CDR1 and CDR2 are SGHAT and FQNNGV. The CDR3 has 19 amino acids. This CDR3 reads CASSRQGSGWKPGANVLTF. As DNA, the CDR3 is TGTGCCAGCAGCCGACAGGGCTCAGGTTGGAAGCCTGGGGCCAACGTCCTGACTTTC.